This T cell receptor beta chain was recorded in a study of blood T cell repertoires in COVID-19. About the study: Specimens from acute and convalescent COVID-19 originated in the United States, Italy and Spain. The analysed material was cDNA or gDNA that came from T cells, B-cell-depleted T cells, or PBMCs.

Germline values: CDR1 LNHDA, CDR2 SQIVND (reference sequence). This CDR3 region has 14 residues. The junction had 5 bases not matched to a gene; V was cut back by 4 bases and J by 4 bases. This clone has only a few counts. Clones were read by immunoSEQ multiplex PCR, and TCRdb kept only the in-frame ones, dropping some. Of around 59,000 clones listed, about 86% are singletons. The rearrangement uses TRBV19 and TRBJ1-2; 8 positions agree with TRBD1. Material for sequencing was peripheral blood. This TCR was sampled from a woman older than 75 with active or convalescent COVID-19. CDR3 protein: CASSSQGAGYGYTF. The CDR3 DNA sequence: TGTGCCAGTAGTAGCCAGGGGGCTGGCTATGGCTACACCTTC.